This record concerns one T cell receptor beta chain sequence. Its antigen is not identified. These data belong to a study of radiotherapy plus CTLA-4 blockade in lung cancer. Study-level results: Together with interferon-beta, which increased in serum after radiation, early dynamic changes in blood T cell clones were reportedly the best predictors of response.

Method: immunoSEQ multiplex PCR; TCRdb's copy keeps in-frame clones and lacks some. The sample consists of more than 100,000 clones, more than 80% of them appearing once. The CDR3 sequence is 18 residues long. Germline V gene data show CDR1 as LNHDA and CDR2 as SQIVND (reference sequence). Trimming removed 6 bases from V and 6 bases from J; junction bases left unmatched: 20. Here the sequenced sample was peripheral blood, taken from a patient treated with radiotherapy plus ipilimumab. J is TRBJ2-7 and V is TRBV19; 10 positions agree with TRBD2. The sequence was obtained from a human donor with non-small cell lung cancer that progressed on radiotherapy plus ipilimumab. CDR3: CASRASGRGARLPAEQYF. CDR3 nucleotide sequence: TGTGCCAGTAGGGCTAGCGGGAGAGGCGCCCGCCTCCCGGCCGAGCAGTACTTC. Full variable domain (outside the CDR3, taken from reference TRBV19 and TRBJ2-7): DGGITQSPKYLFRKEGQNVTLSCEQNLNHDAMYWYRQDPGQGLRLIYYSQIVNDFQKGDIAEGYSVSREKKESFPLTVTSAQKNPTAFYLCASRASGRGARLPAEQYFGPGTRLTVT.